This entry is about one T cell receptor beta chain. These data belong to a study of regulatory T cells in long-lasting Graves disease. Sequencing libraries for TCR beta were prepared with iRepertoire HTBI primers and Arm-PCR of CDR3 regions. Via MiXCR, TCRdb re-called the multiplex PCR reads, giving one row per CDR3 protein. The sample lists about 430,000 distinct CDR3 sequences; roughly 23% were seen once. The germline CDR1 and CDR2 sequences are SNHLY and FYNNEI. V trimming: 5 bases; J trimming: 6 bases; junction bases outside the gene matches: 8. This CDR3 comprises 15 residues. Noted time point: persistent/refractory GD, antithyroid drugs over 5 years with positive TRAb. The TCR library was made from RNA that had been extracted from PBMCs in TRIzol.

This chain connects TRBV2 to TRBJ2-1; 9 nucleotides match TRBD1. The clonotype was recovered from a female donor with Graves disease. Sequenced here: peripheral blood mononuclear cells (PBMCs), sampled when the disease was refractory, from a patient treated with antithyroid drugs. CDR3 bases: TGTGCCAGCAGTCAAAGACAGGGGGTGAGCAATGAGCAGTTCTTC. The encoded protein is CASSQRQGVSNEQFF.